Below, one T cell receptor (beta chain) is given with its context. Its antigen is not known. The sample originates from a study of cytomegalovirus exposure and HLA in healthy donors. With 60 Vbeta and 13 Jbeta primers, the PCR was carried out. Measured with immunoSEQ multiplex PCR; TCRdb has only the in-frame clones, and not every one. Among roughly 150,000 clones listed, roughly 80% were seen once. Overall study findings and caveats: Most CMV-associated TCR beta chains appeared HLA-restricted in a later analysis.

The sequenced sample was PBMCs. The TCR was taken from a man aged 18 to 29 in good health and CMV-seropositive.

The CDR3 is CASSIGRVNTEAFF. CDR3 nucleotide sequence: TGTGCCAGTAGTATAGGGAGGGTGAACACTGAAGCTTTCTTT. The J gene is TRBJ1-1, the V gene TRBV19; D gene ambiguous. The ends were cut back, 1 base at V and 0 bases at J, with 6 bases in the middle. Germline values: CDR1 LNHDA, CDR2 SQIVND (reference sequence). The CDR3 has 14 amino acids.